Presented here are 7 T cell receptor beta chains from one specimen sequenced in a study of early T cells in non-severe SARS-CoV-2 infection. MiXCR, applied by TCRdb to the 5' RACE reads, yields one record per CDR3 protein. The table lists roughly 41,000 distinct CDR3 sequences, roughly 6.2% of them singletons. The sample consisted of whole blood. The receptors originated from an adult who was a healthcare worker with PCR-confirmed SARS-CoV-2 infection or an uninfected control (not recorded which).

This clonotype came up many times. The chain employs TRBV20-1 and TRBJ2-4, with D possibly TRBD2 on 5 matching bases. The CDR3 has 11 amino acids. The germline V and J ends were trimmed by 5 bases and 13 bases, with 15 bases remaining between them. Germline V lookup: CDR1 DFQATT, CDR2 SNEGSKA (reference sequence). The CDR3 loop is CSAWTDLGQYF. The CDR3 nucleotides read TGCAGTGCTTGGACTGATCTGGGGCAGTACTTC.

This clonotype has at least ten counts. CDR3 nucleotide sequence: TGTGCCAGCAGTCTTGGACTTCCCACCGGGGAGCTGTTTTTT. This sequence encodes CASSLGLPTGELFF. The rearrangement links TRBV7-2 to TRBJ2-2, with a weak D call TRBD2 (5 bases). The CDR3 runs 14 residues. Germline V gives CDR1 SGHTA, CDR2 FQGNSA. Trimming cost V 6 bases and J 4 bases, with 12 bases left between them.

There are many counts of this clonotype. This chain uses TRBV5-1 with TRBJ1-5; D call uncertain. Germline V lookup: CDR1 SGHRS, CDR2 YFSETQ. Trimming left V 0 bases short and J 6 bases short, with 19 bases between. This CDR3 has 17 amino acids. CDR3 protein: CASSLGPVGPTAQPQHF. Here the CDR3 DNA reads TGCGCCAGCAGCTTGGGCCCGGTAGGCCCAACAGCTCAGCCCCAGCATTTT.

This clonotype was counted at least ten times. The chain uses TRBV5-4 and TRBJ2-6; no firm D call. The V gene lost 0 bases and the J gene lost 3 bases, with 7 bases spanning the gap. Germline assignment: CDR1 SGHNT and CDR2 YYREEE (reference sequence). The CDR3 consists of 15 residues. This chain's CDR3 is CASSLGPFGANVLTF. CDR3 in DNA: TGTGCCAGCAGCTTGGGCCCTTTTGGGGCCAACGTCCTGACTTTC. Combining the CDR3 with reference TRBV5-4 and TRBJ2-6 gives the whole variable domain ETGVTQSPTHLIKTRGQQVTLRCSSQSGHNTVSWYQQALGQGPQFIFQYYREEENGRGNFPPRFSGLQFPNYSSELNVNALELDDSALYLCASSLGPFGANVLTFGAGSRLTVL.

V is TRBV7-9 and J is TRBJ2-7; D not certain. The germline CDR1 and CDR2 sequences are SEHNR and FQNEAQ (reference sequence). Deletions cut 2 bases from V and 5 bases from J, with 13 bases between. The CDR3 loop spans 14 amino acids. The CDR3 sequence is CASSLFYKPDEQYF. The CDR3 nucleotides are TGTGCCAGCAGCTTATTCTATAAGCCCGACGAGCAGTACTTC.

In its sample, this clonotype was seen many times. The V and J genes are TRBV4-3 and TRBJ2-7; D possibly matches TRBD1 or TRBD2 (5 bases each). With 1 base removed from V and 7 bases from J, the gap between germline ends came to 20 bases. This CDR3 spans 16 amino acids. The germline CDR1 and CDR2 sequences are LGHNA and YSLEER. The CDR3 spells CASSQGDGAGLGEQYF. DNA of the CDR3: TGCGCCAGCAGCCAAGGAGACGGGGCAGGGCTAGGAGAGCAGTACTTC.

The table lists this clonotype with a few counts. The chain is built from TRBV13 and TRBJ2-5; TRBD1 is a possible D gene (5 bases). The germline V gene encodes CDR1 PRHDT and CDR2 FYEKMQ (reference sequence). CDR3 length equals 13 residues. V lost 2 bases to trimming and J lost 4 bases, with 8 bases between them. CDR3 sequence: CASSLRQTETQYF. The CDR3 region has the DNA TGTGCCAGCAGCTTAAGACAGACAGAGACCCAGTACTTC. Combining the CDR3 with reference TRBV13 and TRBJ2-5 gives the whole variable domain AAGVIQSPRHLIKEKRETATLKCYPIPRHDTVYWYQQGPGQDPQFLISFYEKMQSDKGSIPDRFSAQQFSDYHSELNMSSLELGDSALYFCASSLRQTETQYFGPGTRLLVL.